This T cell receptor (beta chain) was obtained from a study of cytomegalovirus exposure and HLA in healthy donors. About the study: It was reported in a later analysis that the approximately 110 validation repertoires used the same platform as the roughly 670 first-cohort repertoires. The study's findings and limits: A list of roughly 180 TCR beta chains associated with cytomegalovirus was given. Confirmation was obtained in vitro that a few CMV-associated chains are specific for CMV antigens.

Data came from immunoSEQ multiplex PCR; TCRdb stores just in-frame clones and leaves some out. The table lists about 160,000 clones, roughly 90% of them singletons. With respect to this clone: Its specificity is not known.

The sequencing sample was made of PBMCs. The TCR sequence derives from a man between 18 and 35 years old in good health and CMV-seropositive.

The CDR3 region is CASSFRTSRDTQYF. DNA for the CDR3: TGTGCCAGCAGCTTTCGGACTAGTCGAGATACGCAGTATTTT. The V and J genes are TRBV5-4 and TRBJ2-3, with 7 bases lining up with TRBD2. This CDR3 is built from 14 residues. With 2 bases clipped from V and 5 bases from J, the junction kept 5 bases outside the gene matches. CDR1 and CDR2 from the germline V gene are SGHNT and YYREEE (reference sequence).